The rows below give T cell receptor beta chains drawn from one sample of a study of cytomegalovirus exposure and HLA in healthy donors. Sequencing was performed with immunoSEQ multiplex PCR; in TCRdb, only in-frame clones are kept and a portion is missing. The sample shows some 130,000 clones, approximately 71% of them seen only once. Sequencing used PBMCs. The receptors shown here come from a man under 40 in good health and CMV-seronegative. Both conserved end residues are trimmed from each CDR3.

j_call,v_call,cdr3_aa
TRBJ2-1,TRBV9,ASSGEAISYNEQF
TRBJ1-2,TRBV30,AWTNAGNYGYT
TRBJ1-1,TRBV5-1,ASSLWAGVEAF
TRBJ1-1,TRBV5-1,ASHPPEAHGTEAF
TRBJ2-7,TRBV6-5,ASSSGTSGIGEQY
TRBJ2-7,TRBV7-8,ASSPEGLVSYEQY
TRBJ2-3,TRBV29-1,SVEGSGTGDTQY
TRBJ1-4,TRBV2,ASRPRDTVNEKLF
TRBJ1-1,TRBV28,ASSFPGTGSGGAF
TRBJ2-1,TRBV28,VSSALTSGRAYNEQF
TRBJ1-1,TRBV5-1,ASTDRGATEAF
TRBJ2-3,TRBV29-1,SVAQTSGSPDTQY
TRBJ2-1,TRBV28,ASSFFFLRGYNEQF
TRBJ1-1,TRBV6-1,ASSLTGDTEAF
TRBJ2-5,TRBV7-2,ASSLNGAKETQY
TRBJ2-3,TRBV14,ASSRGLITDTQY
TRBJ2-3,TRBV6-5,ASSYSRGTDTQY
TRBJ2-5,TRBV10-3,AIATGEETQY
TRBJ2-3,TRBV6-6,ASSAIREITDTQY
TRBJ2-3,TRBV6-5,ASSYEAGDTDTQY
TRBJ1-2,TRBV2,ASSEPRDGYGYT
TRBJ2-7,TRBV29-1,SVAGTGTYEQY
TRBJ2-7,TRBV19,ASSISGASYEQY
TRBJ2-7,TRBV5-1,ASSFDLAYEQY
TRBJ2-3,TRBV7-2,ASSSRAGVMADTQY
TRBJ1-4,TRBV18,ASSPLGQGRQKLF
TRBJ2-5,TRBV5-8,ASSLERRETQY
TRBJ1-2,TRBV27,ASKGGGLFGYT